This T cell receptor (beta chain) emerged from a study of early T cells in non-severe SARS-CoV-2 infection. The overall study: The authors sequenced bulk RNA from unsorted whole blood, leaving chains unpaired. Broader study findings: There was a bias toward anti-spike CD8 responses in VDJdb matching, which missed private and CD4 specificities.

The protocol attached unique molecular identifiers to individual cDNA molecules. TCRdb used MiXCR to reprocess the 5' RACE reads, holding one entry per CDR3 protein. The sample has tens of thousands of distinct CDR3 sequences, over 10% seen once. This clonotype occurred many times. Its specificity is not known. Germline V gives CDR1 MDHEN, CDR2 SYDVKM. The V segment lost 4 bases and the J segment 7 bases; nucleotides outside the gene matches: 5. The CDR3 loop spans 13 amino acids. This rearrangement joins TRBV28 to TRBJ2-7, with 9 positions matching TRBD2. This sequence was found in an adult who was a healthcare worker with PCR-confirmed SARS-CoV-2 infection or an uninfected control (not recorded which). The sample was whole blood. The CDR3: CASSWGAGGEQYF. The CDR3 DNA sequence: TGTGCCAGCAGTTGGGGAGCGGGAGGAGAGCAGTACTTC.